A selection of T cell receptor beta chains follows, all from one sample in a study of CD8 T cells in ankylosing spondylitis. TCRdb used MiXCR to reprocess the 5' RACE reads, holding one entry per CDR3 protein. The top ten clones hold about an eighth of a sample with a few hundred thousand distinct CDR3 sequences, roughly 20% of them seen once. Sample: blood, either unsorted or a sorted T cell fraction (not recorded which). The receptors stem from a male donor with ankylosing spondylitis or in good health (not recorded which). Each CDR3 is given with its conserved first and last residue. The order of the fields is clone size, V gene, D gene, J gene, CDR3 DNA, CDR3 protein. D genes are given only for firm matches. Clone sizes are given selectively: once, few, many, or a class where the clone is expanded.

size: NA; V: TRBV27; D: NA; J: TRBJ2-1; DNA: TGTGCCAGCATGAAAGGGAATGCGCGGGATGAGCAGTTCTTC; CDR3: CASMKGNARDEQFF
size: once; V: TRBV28; D: TRBD2; J: TRBJ2-1; DNA: TGTGCCAGCAGCGAAATAGCGGGCAATGAGCAGTTCTTC; CDR3: CASSEIAGNEQFF
size: few; V: TRBV12-3/TRBV12-4; D: NA; J: TRBJ1-6; DNA: TGTGCCGAACATCGGGATTCACCCCTCCACTTT; CDR3: CAEHRDSPLHF
size: NA; V: TRBV29-1; D: TRBD1; J: TRBJ2-1; DNA: TGCAGCGTTGGAGGACAGGGTAGAAATGAGCAGTTCTTC; CDR3: CSVGGQGRNEQFF
size: few; V: TRBV29-1; D: NA; J: TRBJ1-1; DNA: TGCAGCGCCCTAGATTCGGCTGAAGCTTTCTTT; CDR3: CSALDSAEAFF
size: few; V: TRBV24-1; D: NA; J: TRBJ2-1; DNA: TGTGCCACCAGTGATTTTTTGGCTAGCGAAGATGAGCAGTTCTTC; CDR3: CATSDFLASEDEQFF
size: NA; V: TRBV4-1; D: TRBD1; J: TRBJ2-4; DNA: TGCGCCAGCAGCCAAGATATCGGTCAGGGGGAACGCATTCAGTACTTC; CDR3: CASSQDIGQGERIQYF
size: many; V: TRBV20-1; D: NA; J: TRBJ2-7; DNA: TGCAGTGCTAGAGATTACGAGGGGCGCGAGCAGTACTTC; CDR3: CSARDYEGREQYF
size: NA; V: TRBV4-2; D: TRBD1; J: TRBJ2-7; DNA: TGTGCCAGCAGCCAAGTGGTGCAGGGGGTGTACGAGCAGTACTTC; CDR3: CASSQVVQGVYEQYF
size: NA; V: TRBV7-6; D: NA; J: TRBJ2-7; DNA: TGTGCCAGCAGCTTAGATCCCGGGACGATCGAGCAGTACTTC; CDR3: CASSLDPGTIEQYF
size: NA; V: TRBV20-1; D: NA; J: TRBJ2-3; DNA: TGCAGTGCTAGAGATCAGCTAGCTAGCACAGATACGCAGTATTTT; CDR3: CSARDQLASTDTQYF
size: few; V: TRBV3-1; D: TRBD2; J: TRBJ2-1; DNA: TGTGCCAGCAGCCAAGACGAGTGGCGCGGGGGACCCAATGAGCAGTTCTTC; CDR3: CASSQDEWRGGPNEQFF
size: NA; V: TRBV27; D: NA; J: TRBJ1-1; DNA: TGTGCCAGCAATGACAGAATGAACACTGAAGCTTTCTTT; CDR3: CASNDRMNTEAFF
size: few; V: TRBV11-2; D: NA; J: TRBJ2-2; DNA: TGTGCCAGCAGCTCGGGTTTCACCGGGGAGCTGTTTTTT; CDR3: CASSSGFTGELFF
size: many; V: TRBV20-1; D: TRBD1; J: TRBJ2-7; DNA: TGCAGTGCTAGAGGGGGGACAGGGGACTCCTACGAGCAGTACTTC; CDR3: CSARGGTGDSYEQYF
size: NA; V: TRBV20-1; D: NA; J: TRBJ2-7; DNA: TGCAGTGCTAGAGGGCGGGGGCTGTACGAGCAGTACTTC; CDR3: CSARGRGLYEQYF
size: NA; V: TRBV7-9; D: NA; J: TRBJ2-2; DNA: TGTGCCAGCAGTCCCGCTTTGGACGGGGAGCTGTTGTTT; CDR3: CASSPALDGELLF
size: few; V: TRBV7-9; D: NA; J: TRBJ2-5; DNA: TGTGCCAGCAGCTGGGGACTGGGGGAGACCCAGTACTTC; CDR3: CASSWGLGETQYF
size: NA; V: TRBV7-2; D: NA; J: TRBJ2-1; DNA: TGTCCCAGCAGCTCGAGTCCACCTGGTGAGCAGTTCTTC; CDR3: CPSSSSPPGEQFF
size: few; V: TRBV10-3; D: NA; J: TRBJ1-1; DNA: TGTGCCATCAGGACCCAAGACGGACCCCAAGCTTTCTTT; CDR3: CAIRTQDGPQAFF
size: NA; V: TRBV10-1; D: NA; J: TRBJ2-7; DNA: TGCGCCGGCAGTGAGACGCCGGCGACGGGTGAGCAGTACTTC; CDR3: CAGSETPATGEQYF
size: NA; V: TRBV29-1; D: TRBD2; J: TRBJ2-1; DNA: TGCAGCGTTGTGAAGGGAGGGGATGAGCAGTTCTTC; CDR3: CSVVKGGDEQFF
size: NA; V: TRBV6-5; D: NA; J: TRBJ2-5; DNA: TGTGCCAGCAGTTACGACGGAGGGACCCAAGAGACCCAGTACTTC; CDR3: CASSYDGGTQETQYF
size: few; V: TRBV5-6; D: TRBD2; J: TRBJ2-7; DNA: TGTGCCAGCAGTCCTGGGGGGGACTTCCTCTACGAGCAGTACTTC; CDR3: CASSPGGDFLYEQYF
size: few; V: TRBV5-6; D: NA; J: TRBJ2-7; DNA: TGTGCCAGCAGCTGGGGGGGGGCGCGAATTATCTACGAGCAGTACTTC; CDR3: CASSWGGARIIYEQYF
size: few; V: TRBV10-2; D: NA; J: TRBJ1-6; DNA: TGCGCCAGCGGGGACCTGGGGGAACCCCTCCACTTT; CDR3: CASGDLGEPLHF
size: few; V: TRBV12-3/TRBV12-4; D: NA; J: TRBJ2-7; DNA: TGTGCCAGCAGTTTCTGGGGGGACGGAGACTACGAGCAGTACTTC; CDR3: CASSFWGDGDYEQYF
size: few; V: TRBV12-3/TRBV12-4; D: NA; J: TRBJ2-5; DNA: TGTGCCAGCAGTTCACCCCCGGGACCCAACGGGGAGACCCAGTACTTC; CDR3: CASSSPPGPNGETQYF
size: NA; V: TRBV7-2; D: NA; J: TRBJ2-5; DNA: TGTGCCAGCAGGGACGTTTTTCGCGGAGTTACCGAGACCCAGTACTTC; CDR3: CASRDVFRGVTETQYF
size: NA; V: TRBV11-2; D: NA; J: TRBJ2-7; DNA: TGTGCCAGAAGCTTAGTTATCAGGGTCTGGGAGCAGTACTTC; CDR3: CARSLVIRVWEQYF
size: few; V: TRBV2; D: NA; J: TRBJ2-6; DNA: TGTGCCAGCAGTGACAAGGGCTATGGGGCCAACGTCCTGACTTTC; CDR3: CASSDKGYGANVLTF
size: NA; V: TRBV20-1; D: NA; J: TRBJ2-7; DNA: TGCAGTGCTAGAGGTGGCGATATACGGAGCTCCTACGAGCAGTACTTC; CDR3: CSARGGDIRSSYEQYF
size: NA; V: TRBV5-1; D: NA; J: TRBJ2-6; DNA: TGCGCCAGCAGGGAGACGTCCGGGTCTGGGGCCAACGTCCTGACTTTC; CDR3: CASRETSGSGANVLTF
size: few; V: TRBV27; D: NA; J: TRBJ2-5; DNA: TGTGCCAGCAGATCCTACCAAGAGACCCAGTACTTC; CDR3: CASRSYQETQYF
size: few; V: TRBV27; D: NA; J: TRBJ2-1; DNA: TGTGCCAGCAGTTTATCGGCGGGGCAGGGGCCCTACAATGAGCAGTTCTTC; CDR3: CASSLSAGQGPYNEQFF
size: NA; V: TRBV29-1; D: TRBD1; J: TRBJ2-7; DNA: TGCAGCGCAGGACCGGGACAGAGCTCCTACGAGCAGTACTTC; CDR3: CSAGPGQSSYEQYF
size: NA; V: TRBV7-9; D: NA; J: TRBJ2-3; DNA: TGTGCCAGCAGCGCCCCTGCGGGCAGGGCTTTGGATACGCAGTATTTT; CDR3: CASSAPAGRALDTQYF
size: few; V: TRBV4-1; D: TRBD2; J: TRBJ2-7; DNA: TGCGCCAGCAGCCAAGTGTCGGGGGGGCCCGGTGAGCAGTACTTC; CDR3: CASSQVSGGPGEQYF
size: NA; V: TRBV9; D: NA; J: TRBJ1-2; DNA: TGTGCCAGCAGCTACCGCGGGGGCCCAAACTATGGCTACACCTTC; CDR3: CASSYRGGPNYGYTF
size: NA; V: TRBV3-1; D: NA; J: TRBJ2-7; DNA: TGTGCCAGCAGCCAAGTGATGGCGAGCTCCTACGAGCAGTACTTC; CDR3: CASSQVMASSYEQYF
size: NA; V: TRBV20-1; D: NA; J: TRBJ2-7; DNA: TGCAGTGCTAGAGAGGGGGGATCCTACGAGCAGTACTTC; CDR3: CSAREGGSYEQYF
size: few; V: TRBV4-1; D: TRBD2; J: TRBJ2-1; DNA: TGCGCCAGCAGCCAAGAACTAGCGGGGGGGTCTTACAATGAGCAGTTCTTC; CDR3: CASSQELAGGSYNEQFF
size: NA; V: TRBV9; D: NA; J: TRBJ2-4; DNA: TGTGCCAGCAGCGTAGAAGTTGGGGTTAGCATTCAGTACTTC; CDR3: CASSVEVGVSIQYF
size: few; V: TRBV12-3/TRBV12-4; D: NA; J: TRBJ2-1; DNA: TGTGCCAGCAGTCACGGGGGCCGGGGTGAGCAGTTCTTC; CDR3: CASSHGGRGEQFF
size: NA; V: TRBV10-2; D: NA; J: TRBJ2-1; DNA: TGCGCCAGCTCAGGAGGGCTAGCGCTCTCCTACAATGAGCAGTTCTTC; CDR3: CASSGGLALSYNEQFF
size: NA; V: TRBV7-9; D: NA; J: TRBJ2-3; DNA: TGTGCCAGCAGCCAGAGCCAGGGAGTGGCAGATACGCAGTATTTT; CDR3: CASSQSQGVADTQYF
size: few; V: TRBV9; D: NA; J: TRBJ2-3; DNA: TGTGCCAGCAGCGCAGGACAAGGGGGTACAGATACGCAGTATTTT; CDR3: CASSAGQGGTDTQYF
size: NA; V: TRBV29-1; D: NA; J: TRBJ2-2; DNA: TGCAGCGTAGATTATGGGCATGGGGCCGGGGAGCTGTTTTTT; CDR3: CSVDYGHGAGELFF
size: many; V: TRBV20-1; D: TRBD2; J: TRBJ2-1; DNA: TGCAGTGCCCCTGGAGCGGGGGCTATATACAATGAGCAGTTCTTC; CDR3: CSAPGAGAIYNEQFF
size: few; V: TRBV12-3/TRBV12-4; D: NA; J: TRBJ2-2; DNA: TGTGCCAGCAGCCCCTTCGGGGGCGGGGGAACCGGGGAGCTGTTTTTT; CDR3: CASSPFGGGGTGELFF
size: NA; V: TRBV5-5; D: NA; J: TRBJ2-3; DNA: TGTGCCAGCAGCATTACTCGGGACACTACCACAGATACGCAGTATTTT; CDR3: CASSITRDTTTDTQYF
size: few; V: TRBV12-3/TRBV12-4; D: TRBD2; J: TRBJ2-2; DNA: TGTGCCGTCCGACGACTAGCGGGGGACACCGGGGAGCTGTTTTTT; CDR3: CAVRRLAGDTGELFF
size: few; V: TRBV5-6; D: NA; J: TRBJ2-2; DNA: TGTGCCAGCAGCTTGGGAGGGTTTAGCACCGGGGAGCTGTTTTTT; CDR3: CASSLGGFSTGELFF
size: NA; V: TRBV7-8; D: NA; J: TRBJ2-3; DNA: TGTGCCAGCAGCTTAGCGCATGCCGGGGGGCTGGATACGCAGTATTTT; CDR3: CASSLAHAGGLDTQYF
size: few; V: TRBV19; D: TRBD1; J: TRBJ2-7; DNA: TGTGCCAGTAGTACCTCCGGGACAGGGGTCGTGGAGCAGTACTTC; CDR3: CASSTSGTGVVEQYF
size: few; V: TRBV7-8; D: TRBD2; J: TRBJ2-3; DNA: TGTGCCAGCAGCGGTTGGACTAGCGGCAGCACAGATACGCAGTATTTT; CDR3: CASSGWTSGSTDTQYF
size: few; V: TRBV29-1; D: TRBD1; J: TRBJ2-7; DNA: TGCAGCGTTGTAGGGACAGGGGGGTCCTACGAGCAGTACTTC; CDR3: CSVVGTGGSYEQYF